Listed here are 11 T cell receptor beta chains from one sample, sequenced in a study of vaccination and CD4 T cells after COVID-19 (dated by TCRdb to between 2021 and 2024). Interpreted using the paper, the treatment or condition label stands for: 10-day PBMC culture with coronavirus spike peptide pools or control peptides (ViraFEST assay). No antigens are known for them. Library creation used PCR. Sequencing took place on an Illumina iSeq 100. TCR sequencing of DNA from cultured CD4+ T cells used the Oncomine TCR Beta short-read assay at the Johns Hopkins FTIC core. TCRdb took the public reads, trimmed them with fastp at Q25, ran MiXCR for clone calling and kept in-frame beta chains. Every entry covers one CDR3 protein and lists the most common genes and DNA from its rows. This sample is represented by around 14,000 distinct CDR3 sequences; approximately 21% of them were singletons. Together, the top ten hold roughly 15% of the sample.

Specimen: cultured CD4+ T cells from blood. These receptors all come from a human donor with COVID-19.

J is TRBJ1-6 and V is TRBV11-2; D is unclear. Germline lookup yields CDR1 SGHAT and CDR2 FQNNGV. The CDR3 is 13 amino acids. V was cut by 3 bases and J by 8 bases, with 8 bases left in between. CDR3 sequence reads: CASSLWRDSPLHF. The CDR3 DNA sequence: TGTGCCAGCAGCTTGTGGAGAGATTCACCCCTCCACTTT.

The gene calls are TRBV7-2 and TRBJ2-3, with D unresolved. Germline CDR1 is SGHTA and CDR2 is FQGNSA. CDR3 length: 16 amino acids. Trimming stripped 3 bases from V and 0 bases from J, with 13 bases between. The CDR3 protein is CASSFIRSPSTDTQYF. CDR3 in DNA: TGTGCCAGCAGCTTCATCCGATCCCCTAGCACAGATACGCAGTATTTT.

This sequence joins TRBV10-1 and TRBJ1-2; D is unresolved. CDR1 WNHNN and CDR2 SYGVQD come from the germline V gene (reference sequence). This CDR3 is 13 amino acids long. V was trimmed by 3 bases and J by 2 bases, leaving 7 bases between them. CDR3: CASSDGENYGYTF. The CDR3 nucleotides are TGCGCCAGCAGTGACGGGGAGAACTATGGCTACACCTTC.

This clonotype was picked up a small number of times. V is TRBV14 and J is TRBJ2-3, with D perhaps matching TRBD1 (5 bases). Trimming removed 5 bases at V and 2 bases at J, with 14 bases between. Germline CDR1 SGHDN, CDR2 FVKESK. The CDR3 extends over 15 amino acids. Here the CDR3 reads CASSTRTPNTDTQYF. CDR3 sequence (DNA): TGTGCCAGCAGCACCCGGACACCAAACACAGATACGCAGTATTTT.

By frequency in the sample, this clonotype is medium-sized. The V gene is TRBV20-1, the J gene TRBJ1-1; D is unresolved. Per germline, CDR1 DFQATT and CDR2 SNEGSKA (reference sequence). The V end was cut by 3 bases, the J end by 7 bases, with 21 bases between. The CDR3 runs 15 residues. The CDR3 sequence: CSASFSPVRPREAFF. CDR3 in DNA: TGCAGTGCTAGTTTTTCCCCGGTACGGCCCCGTGAAGCTTTCTTT.

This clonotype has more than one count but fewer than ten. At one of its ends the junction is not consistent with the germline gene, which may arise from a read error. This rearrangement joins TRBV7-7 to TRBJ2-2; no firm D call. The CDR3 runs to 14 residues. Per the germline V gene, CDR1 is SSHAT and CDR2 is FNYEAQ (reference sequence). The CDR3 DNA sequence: TGTGCTAGCAGAGACTCGGGGAACACCGGGGAGCTGTTTTTT. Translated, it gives CASRDSGNTGELFF. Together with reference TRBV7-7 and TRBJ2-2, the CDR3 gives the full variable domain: GAGVSQSPRYKVTKRGQDVTLRCDPISSHATLYWYQQALGQGPEFLTYFNYEAQPDKSGLPSDRFSAERPEGSISTLTIQRTEQRDSAMYRCASRDSGNTGELFFGEGSRLTVL.

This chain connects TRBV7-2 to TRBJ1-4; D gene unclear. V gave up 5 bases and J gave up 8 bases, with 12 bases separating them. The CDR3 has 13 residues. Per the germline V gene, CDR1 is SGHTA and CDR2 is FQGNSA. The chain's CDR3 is CASSLVRAEKLFF. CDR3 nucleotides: TGTGCCAGCAGCCTGGTAAGGGCGGAAAAACTGTTTTTT.

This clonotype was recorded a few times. The CDR3 here is CSAGTDTQYF. CDR3 coding DNA: TGCAGTGCTGGTACAGATACGCAGTATTTT. This sequence joins TRBV20-1 and TRBJ2-3, with D unclear. The V gene's germline CDR1 is DFQATT and CDR2 SNEGSKA (reference sequence). V lost 5 bases and J lost 3, with 3 bases in between. CDR3 length: 10 residues.

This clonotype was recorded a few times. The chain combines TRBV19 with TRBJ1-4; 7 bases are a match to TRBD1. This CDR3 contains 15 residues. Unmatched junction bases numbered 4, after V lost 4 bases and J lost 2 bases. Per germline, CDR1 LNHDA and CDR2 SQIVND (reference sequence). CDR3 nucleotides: TGTGCCAGTAGTACGTCGACAGGGACTAATGAAAAACTGTTTTTT. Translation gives CASSTSTGTNEKLFF.

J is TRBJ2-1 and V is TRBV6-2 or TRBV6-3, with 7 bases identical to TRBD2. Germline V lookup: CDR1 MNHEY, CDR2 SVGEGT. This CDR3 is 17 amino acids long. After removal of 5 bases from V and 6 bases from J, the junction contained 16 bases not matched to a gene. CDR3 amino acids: CASSPLPPGLAANEQFF. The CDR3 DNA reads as TGTGCCAGCAGTCCCCTCCCCCCGGGGCTAGCGGCCAATGAGCAGTTCTTC.

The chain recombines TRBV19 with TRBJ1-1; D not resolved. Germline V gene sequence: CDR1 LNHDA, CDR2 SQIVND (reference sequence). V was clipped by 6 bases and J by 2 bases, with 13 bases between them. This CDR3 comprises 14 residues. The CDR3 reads CASRWRRHNTEAFF. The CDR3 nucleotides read TGTGCCAGTAGGTGGAGGAGACATAACACTGAAGCTTTCTTT.